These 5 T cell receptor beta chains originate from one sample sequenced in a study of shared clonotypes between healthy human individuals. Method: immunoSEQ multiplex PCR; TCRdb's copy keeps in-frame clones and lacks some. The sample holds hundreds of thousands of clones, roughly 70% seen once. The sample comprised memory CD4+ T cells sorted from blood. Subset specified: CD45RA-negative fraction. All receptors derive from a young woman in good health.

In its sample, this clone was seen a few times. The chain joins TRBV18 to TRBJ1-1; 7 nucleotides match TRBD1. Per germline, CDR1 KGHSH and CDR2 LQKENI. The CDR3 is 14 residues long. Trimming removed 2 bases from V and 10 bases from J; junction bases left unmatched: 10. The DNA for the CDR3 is TGTGCCAGCTCACCAGCGGACAGGACCCTTCGAGCTTTCTTT. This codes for CASSPADRTLRAFF.

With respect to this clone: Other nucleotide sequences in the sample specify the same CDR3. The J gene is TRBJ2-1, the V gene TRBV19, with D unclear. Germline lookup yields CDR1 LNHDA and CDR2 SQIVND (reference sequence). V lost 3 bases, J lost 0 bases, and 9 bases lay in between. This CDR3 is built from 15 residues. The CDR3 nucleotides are TGTGCCAGTAGTATCCAGATGAGCTCCTACAATGAGCAGTTCTTC. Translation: CASSIQMSSYNEQFF. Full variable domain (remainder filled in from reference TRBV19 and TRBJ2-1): DGGITQSPKYLFRKEGQNVTLSCEQNLNHDAMYWYRQDPGQGLRLIYYSQIVNDFQKGDIAEGYSVSREKKESFPLTVTSAQKNPTAFYLCASSIQMSSYNEQFFGPGTRLTVL.

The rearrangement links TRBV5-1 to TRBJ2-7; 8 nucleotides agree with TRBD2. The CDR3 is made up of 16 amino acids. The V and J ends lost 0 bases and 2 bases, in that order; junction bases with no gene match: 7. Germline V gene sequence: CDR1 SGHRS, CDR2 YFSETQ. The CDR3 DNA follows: TGCGCCAGCAGCTTGGCGGGCGGGAGGCGCACCTACGAGCAGTACTTC. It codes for CASSLAGGRRTYEQYF.

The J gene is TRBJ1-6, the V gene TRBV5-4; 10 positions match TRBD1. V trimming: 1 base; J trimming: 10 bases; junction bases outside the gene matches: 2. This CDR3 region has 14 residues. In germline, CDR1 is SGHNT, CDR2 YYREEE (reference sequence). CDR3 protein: CASSLRDRGSPLHF. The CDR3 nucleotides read TGTGCCAGCAGCTTGAGGGACAGGGGATCACCCCTCCACTTT.

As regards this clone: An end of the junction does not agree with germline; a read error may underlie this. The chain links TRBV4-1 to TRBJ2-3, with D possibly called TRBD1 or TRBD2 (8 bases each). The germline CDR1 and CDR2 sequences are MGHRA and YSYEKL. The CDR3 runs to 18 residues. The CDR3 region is CASSQGRGRSGSKDTQYF. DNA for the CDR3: TGCGCCAGCAGCCAGGGCAGGGGGCGCAGCGGGAGCAAAGATACGCAGTATTTT.